The present T cell receptor beta chain was sequenced within a study of T cells in pancreatic ductal adenocarcinoma. Study-level results: Blood had more productive templates and about 8-fold more unique clonotypes than tumor. Blood clonality (about 0.07) did not differ significantly from tumor (approximately 0.1).

CDR1 and CDR2 from the germline V gene are MNHNY and SVGAGI (reference sequence). V was pared by 5 bases and J by 4 bases, with 3 bases of the junction left unmatched. CDR3 length: 14 residues. Surgery without prior neoadjuvant therapy was the treatment of the selected pancreatic ductal adenocarcinoma patients. On this clone itself: As yet, its antigen is unknown.

Clones were sequenced by immunoSEQ multiplex PCR, and TCRdb holds only the in-frame ones, with some missing. The sample includes about 11,000 clones, 70% to 90% of them seen just once. The source is a human donor with pancreatic ductal adenocarcinoma. V usage is TRBV6-6 and J usage is TRBJ2-4; 9 bases are shared with TRBD1. The source material was PBMCs. CDR3 in amino acids: CASSDGQGKNIQYF. The CDR3 DNA is TGTGCCAGCAGTGACGGACAGGGGAAAAACATTCAGTACTTC.